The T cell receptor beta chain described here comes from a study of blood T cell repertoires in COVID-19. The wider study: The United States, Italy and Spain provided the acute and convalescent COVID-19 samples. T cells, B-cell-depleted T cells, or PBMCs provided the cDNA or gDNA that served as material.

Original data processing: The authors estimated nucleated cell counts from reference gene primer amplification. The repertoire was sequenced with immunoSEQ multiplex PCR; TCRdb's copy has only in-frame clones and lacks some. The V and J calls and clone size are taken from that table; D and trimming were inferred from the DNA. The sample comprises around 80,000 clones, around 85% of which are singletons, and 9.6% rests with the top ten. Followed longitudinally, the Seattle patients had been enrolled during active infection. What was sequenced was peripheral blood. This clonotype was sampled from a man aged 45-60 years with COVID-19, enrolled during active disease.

The CDR3 DNA is TGTGCCAGCAGCGAGCGGGCGAAGACTGAAGCTTTCTTT. This gives the protein CASSERAKTEAFF. This rearrangement joins TRBV7-9 to TRBJ1-1; no clear D. In germline, CDR1 is SEHNR, CDR2 FQNEAQ (reference sequence). The CDR3 covers 13 residues. V gave up 5 bases and J gave up 5 bases, with 12 bases separating them.